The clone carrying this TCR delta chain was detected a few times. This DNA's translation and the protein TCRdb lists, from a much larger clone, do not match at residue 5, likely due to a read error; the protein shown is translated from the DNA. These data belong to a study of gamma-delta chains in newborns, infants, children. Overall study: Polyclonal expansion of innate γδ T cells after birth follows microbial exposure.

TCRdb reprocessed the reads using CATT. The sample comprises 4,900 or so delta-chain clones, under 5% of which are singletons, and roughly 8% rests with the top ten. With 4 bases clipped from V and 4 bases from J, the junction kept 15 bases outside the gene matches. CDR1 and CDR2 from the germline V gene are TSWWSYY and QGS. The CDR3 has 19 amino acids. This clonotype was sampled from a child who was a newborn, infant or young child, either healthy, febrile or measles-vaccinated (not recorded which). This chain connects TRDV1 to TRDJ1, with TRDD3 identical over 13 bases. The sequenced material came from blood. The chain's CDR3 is CALGVRPHTGGYGSDKLIF. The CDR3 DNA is TGTGCTCTTGGGGTCCGCCCCCATACTGGGGGATACGGGAGCGATAAACTCATCTTT.